The subject of this entry is one TCR beta chain. Its antigen is not identified. Looked up from germline, CDR1 is GTSNPN and CDR2 is SVGIG (reference sequence). CDR3 size: 16 residues. The V gene lost 4 bases and the J gene lost 7 bases, with 25 bases spanning the gap. Both 60 Vbeta primers and 13 Jbeta primers went into the PCR. Sequencing used immunoSEQ multiplex PCR; TCRdb keeps in-frame clones, though not all of them. The sample carries about 82,000 clones, 70% to 80% recorded once. The data derive from a study of cytomegalovirus exposure and HLA in healthy donors. Across the study: Unique TCRs numbering some 80 million, obtained from HLA-typed donors, made up an early data release. General study findings and limits: Sequencing depth across donors, presence/absence analyses assumed, was roughly uniform. What TCR beta sequences reportedly achieved was accurate prediction of HLA-A and HLA-B alleles in most subjects. Investigators reported 164 TCR beta chains as tied to cytomegalovirus.

The rearrangement uses TRBV30 and TRBJ1-2; a weak D match, TRBD1 (5 bases). Input material: PBMCs. The receptor was derived from a human donor in good health. The DNA of the CDR3 is TGTGCCTGGATGGGAGGCGGGGCGGGGCGGCAGTGTGGCTACACCTTC. Its protein product is CAWMGGGAGRQCGYTF.